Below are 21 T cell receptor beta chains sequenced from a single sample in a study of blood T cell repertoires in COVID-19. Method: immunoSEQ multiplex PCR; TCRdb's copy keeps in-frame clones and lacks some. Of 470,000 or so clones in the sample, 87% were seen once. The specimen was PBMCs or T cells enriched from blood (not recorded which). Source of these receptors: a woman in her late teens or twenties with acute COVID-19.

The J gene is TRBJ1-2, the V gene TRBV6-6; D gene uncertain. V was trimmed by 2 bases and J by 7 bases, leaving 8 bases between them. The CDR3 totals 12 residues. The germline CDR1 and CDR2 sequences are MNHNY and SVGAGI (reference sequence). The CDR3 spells CASSYGGFGYTF. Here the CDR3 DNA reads TGTGCCAGCAGTTACGGCGGGTTTGGCTACACCTTC.

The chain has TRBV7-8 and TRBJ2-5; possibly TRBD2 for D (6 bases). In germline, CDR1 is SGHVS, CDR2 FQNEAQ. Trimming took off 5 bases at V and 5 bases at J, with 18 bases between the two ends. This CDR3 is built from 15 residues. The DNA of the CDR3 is TGTGCCAGCAGCCGAGCCAGGAGGGGCGGGGAGACCCAGTACTTC. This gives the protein CASSRARRGGETQYF.

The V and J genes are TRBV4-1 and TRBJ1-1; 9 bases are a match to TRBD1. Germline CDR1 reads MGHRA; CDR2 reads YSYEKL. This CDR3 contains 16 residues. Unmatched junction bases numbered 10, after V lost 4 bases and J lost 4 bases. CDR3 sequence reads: CASSLRDREGGTEAFF. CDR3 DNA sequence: TGCGCCAGCAGCCTCCGGGACAGGGAGGGCGGCACTGAAGCTTTCTTT.

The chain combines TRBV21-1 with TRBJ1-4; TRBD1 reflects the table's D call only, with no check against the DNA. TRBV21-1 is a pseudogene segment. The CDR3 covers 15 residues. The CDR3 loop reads CASSKATGTNEKLFF. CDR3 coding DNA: TGTGCCAGCAGCAAAGCGACAGGCACTAATGAAAAACTGTTTTTT.

CDR3 in DNA: TGTGCCTGGGGCCGGGACAGGGGACATTCACCCCTCCACTTT. Its protein is CAWGRDRGHSPLHF. The gene calls are TRBV30 and TRBJ1-6; 10 bases line up with TRBD1. The CDR3 is made up of 14 amino acids. Germline CDR1 GTSNPN, CDR2 SVGIG (reference sequence). V was pared by 5 bases and J by 8 bases, with 6 bases of the junction left unmatched.

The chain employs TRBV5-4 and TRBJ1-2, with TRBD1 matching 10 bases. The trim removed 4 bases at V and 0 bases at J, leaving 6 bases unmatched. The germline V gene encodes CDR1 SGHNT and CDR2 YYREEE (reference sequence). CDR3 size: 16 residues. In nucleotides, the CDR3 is TGTGCCAGCAGCCAGGGACAGGGGCGAACTAACTATGGCTACACCTTC. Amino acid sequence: CASSQGQGRTNYGYTF.

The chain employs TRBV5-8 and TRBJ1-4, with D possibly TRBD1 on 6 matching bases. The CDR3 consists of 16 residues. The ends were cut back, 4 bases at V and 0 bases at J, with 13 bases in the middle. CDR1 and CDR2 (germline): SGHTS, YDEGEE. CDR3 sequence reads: CASSPGQLATNEKLFF. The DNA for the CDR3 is TGTGCCAGCAGCCCTGGACAGCTTGCAACTAATGAAAAACTGTTTTTT.

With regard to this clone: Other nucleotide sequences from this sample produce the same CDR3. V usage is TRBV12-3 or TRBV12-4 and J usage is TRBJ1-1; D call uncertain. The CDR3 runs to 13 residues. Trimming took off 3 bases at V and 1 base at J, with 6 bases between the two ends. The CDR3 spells CASSFSGNTEAFF. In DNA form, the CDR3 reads TGTGCCAGCAGTTTTTCAGGGAACACTGAAGCTTTCTTT.

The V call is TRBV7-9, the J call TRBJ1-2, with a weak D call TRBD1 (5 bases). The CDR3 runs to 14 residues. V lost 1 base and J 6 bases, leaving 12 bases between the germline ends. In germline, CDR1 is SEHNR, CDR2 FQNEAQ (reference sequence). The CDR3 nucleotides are TGTGCCAGCAGCTTAGGGTGGCAGGGCCATGGCTACACCTTC. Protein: CASSLGWQGHGYTF.

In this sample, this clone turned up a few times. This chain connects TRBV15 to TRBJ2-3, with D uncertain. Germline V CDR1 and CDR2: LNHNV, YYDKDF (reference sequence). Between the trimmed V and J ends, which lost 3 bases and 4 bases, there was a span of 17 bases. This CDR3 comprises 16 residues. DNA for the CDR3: TGTGCCACCAGCAGGAAGCAAAACCGCGGCGCAGATACGCAGTATTTT. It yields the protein CATSRKQNRGADTQYF.

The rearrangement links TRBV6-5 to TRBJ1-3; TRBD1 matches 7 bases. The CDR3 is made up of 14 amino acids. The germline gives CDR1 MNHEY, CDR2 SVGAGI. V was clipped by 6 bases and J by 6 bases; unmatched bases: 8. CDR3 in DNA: TGTGCCAGCAGACCGGAAAGGGGGCAAAACACCATATATTTT. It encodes CASRPERGQNTIYF.

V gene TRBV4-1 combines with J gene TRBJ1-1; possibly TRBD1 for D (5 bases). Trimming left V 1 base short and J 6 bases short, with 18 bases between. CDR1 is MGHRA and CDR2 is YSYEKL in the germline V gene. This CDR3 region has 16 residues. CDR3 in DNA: TGCGCCAGCAGCCAAGTTTGGGGCGGAGGGATCGCTGAAGCTTTCTTT. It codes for CASSQVWGGGIAEAFF.

The CDR3 loop is CATSGLAEKNTQYF. CDR3 DNA sequence: TGCGCCACCTCGGGACTAGCAGAAAAAAATACGCAGTATTTT. The gene calls are TRBV4-1 and TRBJ2-3; 9 bases agree with TRBD2. Germline assignment: CDR1 MGHRA and CDR2 YSYEKL. With 10 bases clipped from V and 7 bases from J, the junction kept 12 bases outside the gene matches. The CDR3 sequence is 14 residues long.

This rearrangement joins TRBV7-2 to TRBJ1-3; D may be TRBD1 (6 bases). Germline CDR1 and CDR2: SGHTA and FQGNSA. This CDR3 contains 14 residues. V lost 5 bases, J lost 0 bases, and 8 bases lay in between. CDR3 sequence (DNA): TGTGCCAGCAGCGGGACAAACTCTGGAAACACCATATATTTT. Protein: CASSGTNSGNTIYF. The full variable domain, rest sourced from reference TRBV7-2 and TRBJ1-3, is GAGVSQSPSNKVTEKGKDVELRCDPISGHTALYWYRQSLGQGLEFLIYFQGNSAPDKSGLPSDRFSAERTGGSVSTLTIQRTQQEDSAVYLCASSGTNSGNTIYFGEGSWLTVV.

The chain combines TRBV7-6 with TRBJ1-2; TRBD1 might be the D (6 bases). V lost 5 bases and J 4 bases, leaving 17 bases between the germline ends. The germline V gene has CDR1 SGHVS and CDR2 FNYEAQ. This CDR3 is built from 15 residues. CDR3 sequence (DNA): TGTGCCAGCAGCCCGGGGGGGGCTCATCTCTATGGCTACACCTTC. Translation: CASSPGGAHLYGYTF.

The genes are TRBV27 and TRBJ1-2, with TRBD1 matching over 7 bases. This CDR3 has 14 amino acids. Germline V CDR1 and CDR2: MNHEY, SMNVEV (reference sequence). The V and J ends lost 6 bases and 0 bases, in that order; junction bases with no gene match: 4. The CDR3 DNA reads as TGTGCCAGCAGAAGGACAGGAGCTAACTATGGCTACACCTTC. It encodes CASRRTGANYGYTF.

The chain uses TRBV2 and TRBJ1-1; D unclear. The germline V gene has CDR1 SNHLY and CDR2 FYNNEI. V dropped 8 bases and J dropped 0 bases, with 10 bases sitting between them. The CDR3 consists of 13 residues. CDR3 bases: TGTGCCAGCCTTCAGGATTTGAACACTGAAGCTTTCTTT. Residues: CASLQDLNTEAFF.

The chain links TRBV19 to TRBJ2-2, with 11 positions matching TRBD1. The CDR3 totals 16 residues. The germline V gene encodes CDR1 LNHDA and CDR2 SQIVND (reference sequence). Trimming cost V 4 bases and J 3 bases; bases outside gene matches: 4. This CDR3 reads CASSRTGGAYTGELFF. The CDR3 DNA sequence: TGTGCCAGTAGTAGGACAGGGGGCGCCTACACCGGGGAGCTGTTTTTT.

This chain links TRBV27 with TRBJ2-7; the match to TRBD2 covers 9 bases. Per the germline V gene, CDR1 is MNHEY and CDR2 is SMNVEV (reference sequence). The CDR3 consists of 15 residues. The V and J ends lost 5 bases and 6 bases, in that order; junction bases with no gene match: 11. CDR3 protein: CASSLGREGRAEQYF. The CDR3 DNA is TGTGCCAGCAGTCTAGGGCGGGAGGGCCGGGCCGAGCAGTACTTC.

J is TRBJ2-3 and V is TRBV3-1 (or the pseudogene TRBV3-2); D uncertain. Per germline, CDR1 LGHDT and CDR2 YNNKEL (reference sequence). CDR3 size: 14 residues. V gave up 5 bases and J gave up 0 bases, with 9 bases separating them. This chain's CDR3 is CASSFSLSTDTQYF. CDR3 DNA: TGTGCCAGCAGCTTCTCCTTAAGCACAGATACGCAGTATTTT.

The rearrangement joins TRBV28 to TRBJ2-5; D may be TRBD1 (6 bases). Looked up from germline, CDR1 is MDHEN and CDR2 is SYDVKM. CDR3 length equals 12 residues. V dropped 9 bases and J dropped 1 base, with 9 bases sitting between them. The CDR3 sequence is CASNRVQETQYF. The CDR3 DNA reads TGTGCCAGTAACAGGGTCCAAGAGACCCAGTACTTC.